These 9 T cell receptor beta chains share one sample of origin, sequenced in a study of blood T cell repertoires in COVID-19. Sequenced by immunoSEQ multiplex PCR; TCRdb stores in-frame clones only, minus some. The sample contains 73,000 or so clones, around 82% of which appear only once. Sequenced material: peripheral blood. The receptors derive from a man aged 45-65 years with active COVID-19.

J is TRBJ2-3 and V is TRBV5-4; the D gene is possibly TRBD1 (7 bases). The CDR3 consists of 16 residues. Between the trimmed V and J ends, which lost 2 bases and 3 bases, there was a span of 16 bases. CDR1 SGHNT and CDR2 YYREEE come from the germline V gene (reference sequence). The CDR3 loop reads CASSLPAGGQTDTQYF. The CDR3 region has the DNA TGTGCCAGCAGCTTACCCGCAGGGGGGCAAACAGATACGCAGTATTTT.

This chain joins TRBV28 and TRBJ2-1; 8 bases align to TRBD2. In germline, CDR1 is MDHEN, CDR2 SYDVKM. V lost 6 bases, J lost 9 bases, and 10 bases stayed unmatched. The CDR3 spans 14 residues. The CDR3 loop is CASRPGLVGGEQFF. The CDR3 nucleotides are TGTGCCAGCAGGCCGGGACTAGTCGGGGGTGAGCAGTTCTTC.

V gene TRBV3-1 (or the pseudogene TRBV3-2) combines with J gene TRBJ1-2, with 7 bases matching TRBD1. Germline V gene data show CDR1 as LGHDT and CDR2 as YNNKEL (reference sequence). V shed 4 bases and J 8 bases; nucleotides not matched to a gene: 7. The CDR3 runs to 13 residues. The CDR3 protein is CASSPDRVKGYTF. For the CDR3, the DNA is TGTGCCAGCAGCCCAGACAGGGTAAAGGGCTACACCTTC.

This chain links TRBV5-1 with TRBJ2-2; 8 nucleotides agree with TRBD1. The CDR3 runs 16 residues. J gave up 2 bases and V 4 bases, and 7 bases lay outside the gene matches. CDR1 is SGHRS, CDR2 YFSETQ, per germline. This CDR3 is CASSPFDRGNTGELFF. Here the CDR3 DNA reads TGCGCCAGCAGCCCTTTCGACAGGGGTAACACCGGGGAGCTGTTTTTT.

This chain links TRBV10-3 with TRBJ2-5; perhaps TRBD2 as D (6 bases). The CDR3 length is 12 residues. Looked up from germline, CDR1 is ENHRY and CDR2 is SYGVKD. Trimming shortened V by 8 bases and J by 2 bases, and 9 bases separated the two germline ends. The CDR3 sequence: CAISRGQETQYF. In nucleotides, the CDR3 is TGTGCCATCTCGCGGGGTCAAGAGACCCAGTACTTC.

The rearrangement joins TRBV30 to TRBJ2-5; 11 bases agree with TRBD2. The V and J ends lost 0 bases and 2 bases, in that order; junction bases with no gene match: 5. CDR1 GTSNPN and CDR2 SVGIG come from the germline V gene (reference sequence). The CDR3 runs to 16 residues. CDR3 bases: TGTGCCTGGAGTGTAAGGGGGACTAGCGGTCAAGAGACCCAGTACTTC. Its translation: CAWSVRGTSGQETQYF.

The chain couples TRBV5-1 to TRBJ2-7; D unclear. This CDR3 spans 15 amino acids. CDR1 SGHRS and CDR2 YFSETQ come from the germline V gene. V was clipped by 0 bases and J by 2 bases, with 12 bases between them. The CDR3 here is CASSLAPRPTYEQYF. The CDR3 region has the DNA TGCGCCAGCAGCTTGGCCCCCAGGCCGACCTACGAGCAGTACTTC.

The chain carries TRBV29-1 and TRBJ2-3, with D possibly matching TRBD2 (7 bases). CDR1 SQVTM and CDR2 ANQGSEA come from the germline V gene. Trimming cost V 7 bases and J 2 bases, with 16 bases left between them. The CDR3 length is 14 residues. The CDR3 reads CSAGGLAVTDTQYF. The CDR3 DNA reads TGCAGCGCCGGGGGCCTAGCGGTCACAGATACGCAGTATTTT.

The V call is TRBV7-9, the J call TRBJ2-1; weak D call: TRBD1 (6 bases). The CDR3 is 13 amino acids. CDR1 is SEHNR, CDR2 FQNEAQ, per germline (reference sequence). Trimming removed 3 bases from V and 5 bases from J, with 8 bases in between. The CDR3 spells CASSFDRHNEQFF. CDR3 bases: TGTGCCAGCAGCTTTGACAGGCACAATGAGCAGTTCTTC.